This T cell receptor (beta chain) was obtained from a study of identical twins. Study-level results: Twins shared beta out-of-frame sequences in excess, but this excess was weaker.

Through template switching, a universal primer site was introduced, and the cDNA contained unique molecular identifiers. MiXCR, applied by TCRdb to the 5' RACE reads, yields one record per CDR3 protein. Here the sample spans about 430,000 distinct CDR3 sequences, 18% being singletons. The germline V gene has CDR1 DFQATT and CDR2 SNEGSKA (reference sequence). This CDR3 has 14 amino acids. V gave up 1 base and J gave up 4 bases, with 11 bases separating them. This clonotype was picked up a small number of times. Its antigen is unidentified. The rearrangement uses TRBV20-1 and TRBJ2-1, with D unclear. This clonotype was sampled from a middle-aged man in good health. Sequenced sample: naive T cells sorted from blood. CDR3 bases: TGCAGTGCTAGAGGAGGTTCAGGTTACAATGAGCAGTTCTTC. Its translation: CSARGGSGYNEQFF.